The rows below give T cell receptor beta chains drawn from one sample of a study of CD8+ T cells in alopecia areata. Clones were sequenced by immunoSEQ multiplex PCR, and TCRdb holds only the in-frame ones, with some missing. The repertoire holds under 150,000 clones, 50% to 65% seen once, with about 3.3% in the top ten. Sequenced material: CD4+ T cells sorted from blood, taken at week 24, from a patient treated with tofacitinib. Source of these receptors: a human donor with alopecia areata. Each CDR3 is given with its conserved first and last residue. Fields, in order: D gene, V gene, J gene, clone size, CDR3 protein, CDR3 DNA. D genes are given only for firm matches. The size entry is marked missing in some rows and otherwise reads once, few, many or a size class.

>TRBD1|TRBV13|TRBJ1-2|.
CASSSTGGAYGYTF
TGTGCCAGCAGCTCCACAGGGGGCGCCTATGGCTACACCTTC
>.|TRBV18|TRBJ1-1|.
CASSPPNENTEAFF
TGTGCCAGCTCACCACCGAACGAGAACACTGAAGCTTTCTTT
>TRBD2|TRBV11-2|TRBJ2-1|.
CASTSGLAVYNEQFF
TGTGCCAGCACCTCGGGACTAGCGGTCTACAATGAGCAGTTCTTC
>.|TRBV6-6|TRBJ2-2|.
CASSGTFTGELFF
TGTGCCAGCTCCGGGACTTTCACCGGGGAGCTGTTTTTT
>.|TRBV9|TRBJ1-6|.
CASSVGTLASPLHF
TGTGCCAGCAGCGTAGGTACTCTCGCCTCACCCCTCCACTTT
>.|TRBV29-1|TRBJ1-1|.
CSVTTGTGTEAFF
TGCAGCGTGACTACAGGGACGGGCACTGAAGCTTTCTTT
>.|TRBV4-2|TRBJ1-5|few
CASSQEGISNQPQHF
TGTGCCAGCAGCCAAGAGGGAATTAGCAATCAGCCCCAGCATTTT
>.|TRBV30|TRBJ2-5|.
CAWSEPPGKETQYF
TGTGCCTGGAGTGAGCCCCCCGGGAAAGAGACCCAGTACTTC
>.|TRBV19|TRBJ1-5|.
CASSIGTDGIYQPQHF
TGTGCCAGTAGTATCGGGACGGACGGGATCTATCAGCCCCAGCATTTT
>.|TRBV4-3|TRBJ1-6|.
CASSQVPSSYNSPLHF
TGCGCCAGCAGCCAAGTTCCCAGCTCCTATAATTCACCCCTCCACTTT
>.|TRBV6-5|TRBJ2-3|.
CASLRGNTQYF
TGTGCCAGCCTACGGGGTAATACGCAGTATTTT
>.|TRBV1|TRBJ2-7|.
CTSSHQGTNYEQYF
TGCACCAGCAGCCATCAGGGAACGAATTACGAGCAGTACTTC
>.|TRBV29-1|TRBJ2-5|.
CSVGEGETQYF
TGCAGCGTTGGGGAAGGGGAGACCCAGTACTTC
>.|TRBV6-6|TRBJ1-6|.
CASSAPAGGVSPLHF
TGTGCCAGCAGTGCGCCAGCCGGAGGGGTATCACCCCTCCACTTT
>.|TRBV4-1|TRBJ2-4|.
CASSVTSGGKNIQYF
TGCGCCAGCAGCGTGACTAGTGGCGGCAAAAACATTCAGTACTTC
>.|TRBV5-6|TRBJ1-5|.
CASSRQGSSGNQPQHF
TGTGCCAGCAGCCGCCAGGGGTCTTCAGGGAATCAGCCCCAGCATTTT
>.|TRBV6-7|TRBJ2-7|.
CASSDPRQCYEQYF
TGTGCCAGCAGCGACCCACGACAGTGCTACGAGCAGTACTTC
>.|TRBV15|TRBJ1-2|.
CATSSLQNYGYTF
TGTGCCACCAGCAGTCTCCAAAACTATGGCTACACCTTC
>TRBD1|TRBV2|TRBJ2-5|.
CASRPTGGGSTQYF
TGTGCCAGCAGGCCGACAGGGGGGGGTTCGACCCAGTACTTC
>.|TRBV9|TRBJ2-2|.
CASSYGQPGELFF
TGTGCCAGCAGCTACGGACAGCCCGGGGAGCTGTTTTTT
>.|TRBV28|TRBJ2-2|few
CASSLIWGELFF
TGTGCCAGCAGTTTAATTTGGGGGGAGCTGTTTTTT
>.|TRBV6-6|TRBJ2-5|.
CASSPSAETQYF
TGTGCCAGCAGTCCGTCTGCGGAGACCCAGTACTTC
>.|TRBV29-1|TRBJ2-5|.
CSVVISGRETQYF
TGCAGCGTTGTGATATCGGGTCGGGAGACCCAGTACTTC
>.|TRBV6-5|TRBJ1-2|.
CASSLRGNGYTF
TGTGCCAGCAGCCTCAGGGGAAATGGCTACACCTTC
>.|TRBV30|TRBJ1-2|.
CAWSVPGGYTF
TGTGCCTGGAGTGTGCCAGGTGGCTACACCTTC
>.|TRBV7-2|TRBJ1-1|once
CASSLSHSGRTEAFF
TGTGCCAGCAGCTTGTCCCACAGTGGGCGCACTGAAGCTTTCTTT
>.|TRBV10-3|TRBJ2-7|.
CAISDVSGAAYEQYF
TGTGCCATCAGTGATGTGTCAGGGGCGGCCTACGAGCAGTACTTC
>.|TRBV15|TRBJ1-6|few
CATSGPKNYNSPLHF
TGTGCCACCAGCGGCCCGAAGAACTATAATTCACCCCTCCACTTT
>TRBD2|TRBV4-2|TRBJ2-1|once
CASRPPGLAGGGEQFF
TGTGCCAGCAGGCCACCGGGACTAGCGGGGGGAGGGGAGCAGTTCTTC
>TRBD1|TRBV30|TRBJ1-5|.
CAWSPTGGWPQHF
TGTGCCTGGAGTCCCACAGGGGGGTGGCCCCAGCATTTT
>.|TRBV4-3|TRBJ2-7|.
CASSHTTSSYEQYF
TGCGCCAGCAGCCACACGACTAGCTCCTACGAGCAGTACTTC
>TRBD1|TRBV18|TRBJ1-5|few
CASSATGANQPQHF
TGTGCCAGCTCAGCGACAGGGGCGAATCAGCCCCAGCATTTT
>.|TRBV19|TRBJ1-1|.
CASSMGTTISEAFF
TGTGCCAGTAGTATGGGGACAACCATAAGTGAAGCTTTCTTT
>TRBD1|TRBV19|TRBJ1-5|.
CASKGGQSNQPQHF
TGTGCCAGTAAGGGGGGACAGAGCAATCAGCCCCAGCATTTT
>.|TRBV5-6|TRBJ2-3|.
CASSLQGSDTQYF
TGTGCCAGCAGCTTACAGGGTTCAGATACGCAGTATTTT
>TRBD1|TRBV30|TRBJ2-6|.
CARTGQGAAGANVLTF
TGTGCCCGAACGGGACAGGGGGCGGCTGGGGCCAACGTCCTGACTTTC
>TRBD1|TRBV10-3|TRBJ1-5|few
CAISTGEGQPQHF
TGTGCCATCAGCACAGGGGAAGGACAGCCCCAGCATTTT
>.|TRBV2|TRBJ2-1|.
CASSAFNEQFF
TGTGCCAGCAGTGCTTTCAATGAGCAGTTCTTC
>.|TRBV7-9|TRBJ2-2|.
CASSPLTGRAGELFF
TGTGCCAGCAGCCCACTTACAGGGCGGGCCGGGGAGCTGTTTTTT
>TRBD2|TRBV10-3|TRBJ2-7|.
CAISGTSGGLYEQYF
TGTGCCATCAGCGGGACTAGCGGGGGCCTCTACGAGCAGTACTTC
>.|TRBV15|TRBJ2-2|.
CATRYRGRGLNTGELFF
TGTGCCACCAGATATAGGGGGCGGGGGCTTAACACCGGGGAGCTGTTTTTT
>TRBD1|TRBV30|TRBJ2-3|.
CAWVGLDRGPDTQYF
TGTGCCTGGGTGGGCCTGGACAGGGGGCCCGATACGCAGTATTTT
>.|TRBV5-1|TRBJ1-5|.
CASSFEWGRNQPQHF
TGCGCCAGCAGCTTTGAATGGGGACGCAATCAGCCCCAGCATTTT
>.|TRBV2|TRBJ2-1|few
CASSVGPSGEQFF
TGTGCCAGCAGTGTGGGCCCTTCGGGGGAGCAGTTCTTC
>.|TRBV6-6|TRBJ1-2|few
CASSLDGLGGYTF
TGTGCCAGCAGTTTAGACGGACTTGGTGGCTACACCTTC
>.|TRBV5-4|TRBJ2-7|.
CASSEGGSPYEQYF
TGTGCCAGCAGCGAGGGGGGAAGCCCCTACGAGCAGTACTTC
>.|TRBV29-1|TRBJ2-5|.
CSATTGTGVRETQYF
TGCAGCGCCACGACCGGGACGGGGGTTCGGGAGACCCAGTACTTC
>.|TRBV14|TRBJ1-6|.
CASSQVRTANSPLHF
TGTGCCAGCAGCCAAGTCCGGACAGCTAATTCACCCCTCCACTTT
>.|TRBV6-6|TRBJ2-5|.
CASSRRPQETQYF
TGTGCCAGCAGCCGCCGGCCACAAGAGACCCAGTACTTC
>.|TRBV1|TRBJ1-5|.
CTSRKYSNQPQHF
TGCACCAGCAGGAAATATAGCAATCAGCCCCAGCATTTT
>.|TRBV7-9|TRBJ1-1|.
CASSLWDGGNTEAFF
TGTGCCAGCAGCTTATGGGATGGAGGGAACACTGAAGCTTTCTTT
>TRBD1|TRBV7-9|TRBJ2-7|.
CASSSGTGGEQYF
TGTGCCAGCAGCTCCGGGACAGGGGGCGAGCAGTACTTC
>.|TRBV5-4|TRBJ1-2|.
CASSFKGDYGYTF
TGTGCCAGCAGCTTCAAGGGGGACTATGGCTACACCTTC
>TRBD1|TRBV4-2|TRBJ1-2|.
CASSQETTGKGYTF
TGTGCCAGCAGCCAAGAAACGACAGGGAAGGGCTACACCTTC
>.|TRBV5-1|TRBJ2-5|.
CASSQSGPHQETQYF
TGCGCCAGCAGCCAAAGCGGGCCCCATCAAGAGACCCAGTACTTC
>.|TRBV30|TRBJ1-1|once
CAFSGERPSLNTEAFF
TGTGCCTTCTCAGGGGAACGGCCATCCTTAAACACTGAAGCTTTCTTT
>TRBD2|TRBV4-1|TRBJ2-5|.
CASSPGLAGGPRLPQYF
TGCGCCAGCAGCCCTGGACTAGCGGGGGGGCCTCGGCTGCCCCAGTACTTC
>TRBD1|TRBV30|TRBJ1-2|.
CAWSRGQSYGYTF
TGTGCCTGGAGTCGGGGACAGAGCTATGGCTACACCTTC